Below, 15 T cell receptor beta chains from the same sample are listed, as sequenced in a study of shared clonotypes between healthy human individuals. Assay used: immunoSEQ multiplex PCR; TCRdb lists only in-frame clones, some missing. The data hold millions of clones, with 90% to 95% observed a single time. Sequences were obtained from naive CD4+ T cells sorted from blood. Subset specified: CD45RA+ positively selected. Source of these receptors: a man between 18 and 29 years old in good health.

This rearrangement joins TRBV5-1 to TRBJ2-2; D is unresolved. V dropped 2 bases and J dropped 5 bases, with 25 bases sitting between them. This CDR3 region has 19 residues. Germline lookup yields CDR1 SGHRS and CDR2 YFSETQ. The CDR3 DNA reads as TGCGCCAGCAGCTTTTCGGTCTCGATACGGGCCTTCACTACCGGGGAGCTGTTTTTT. Translation: CASSFSVSIRAFTTGELFF.

As regards this clone: An end of the junction does not agree with germline; a read error may underlie this. Other DNA sequences in the same sample also yield this CDR3. The CDR3 here is CASSFGTSSYEQYF. CDR3 coding DNA: TGTGCCAGCAGTTTCGGTACCAGCTCCTACGAGCAATACTTC. The chain uses TRBV27 and TRBJ2-7; D unclear. The CDR3 is 14 residues long. In germline, CDR1 is MNHEY, CDR2 SMNVEV (reference sequence).

V and J are TRBV4-3 and TRBJ2-4; TRBD2 might be the D (6 bases). The germline V gene encodes CDR1 LGHNA and CDR2 YSLEER. This CDR3 spans 16 amino acids. V lost 2 bases, J lost 0 bases, and 11 bases lay in between. The CDR3 DNA sequence: TGCGCCAGCAGCCAATCGGGAGCGTTAGCCAAAAACATTCAGTACTTC. It codes for CASSQSGALAKNIQYF.

The J gene is TRBJ1-5, the V gene TRBV5-6; 8 bases map to TRBD1. CDR3 length: 15 residues. Germline V lookup: CDR1 SGHDT, CDR2 YYEEEE. With 0 bases clipped from V and 5 bases from J, the junction kept 4 bases outside the gene matches. CDR3 coding DNA: TGTGCCAGCAGCTTGGGCGACAGGGGTCATCAGCCCCAGCATTTT. It is translated as CASSLGDRGHQPQHF. The complete variable domain, with remaining parts taken from reference TRBV5-6 and TRBJ1-5, reads DAGVTQSPTHLIKTRGQQVTLRCSPKSGHDTVSWYQQALGQGPQFIFQYYEEEERQRGNFPDRFSGHQFPNYSSELNVNALLLGDSALYLCASSLGDRGHQPQHFGDGTRLSIL.

This clone was counted between two and nine times. The chain joins TRBV7-9 to TRBJ1-6; TRBD1 might be the D (5 bases). This CDR3 spans 13 amino acids. CDR1 and CDR2 from the germline V gene are SEHNR and FQNEAQ (reference sequence). Deletions cut 7 bases from V and 10 bases from J, with 14 bases between. CDR3 in amino acids: CASTGTDLSPLHF. Here the CDR3 DNA reads TGTGCCAGCACCGGGACCGACTTGTCACCCCTCCACTTT.

The chain is built from TRBV30 and TRBJ2-1, with D hard to call. Germline assignment: CDR1 GTSNPN and CDR2 SVGIG (reference sequence). Deletions cut 4 bases from V and 5 bases from J, with 6 bases between. The CDR3 runs to 11 residues. The CDR3 DNA sequence: TGTGCCTGGATTCCCGACAATGAGCAGTTCTTC. The encoded protein is CAWIPDNEQFF. Drawing the rest from reference TRBV30 and TRBJ2-1, the complete variable domain is SQTIHQWPATLVQPVGSPLSLECTVEGTSNPNLYWYRQAAGRGLQLLFYSVGIGQISSEVPQNLSASRPQDRQFILSSKKLLLSDSGFYLCAWIPDNEQFFGPGTRLTVL.

This clone occurred once. The chain carries TRBV5-1 and TRBJ1-1, with 8 bases that match TRBD1. This CDR3 is built from 13 residues. V lost 7 bases, J lost 5 bases, and 7 bases stayed unmatched. From germline, CDR1 is SGHRS and CDR2 YFSETQ. The CDR3 coding sequence is TGCGCCAGCGGCCGACAGGGGTCGACTGAAGCTTTCTTT. It encodes CASGRQGSTEAFF.

The V and J genes are TRBV7-3 and TRBJ2-1, with TRBD1 matching over 10 bases. V shed 6 bases, J shed 6 bases, and the junction held 8 bases outside the gene matches. The CDR3 sequence is 15 residues long. Germline lookup yields CDR1 SGHTA and CDR2 FQGTGA. This chain's CDR3 is CASRETGGALNEQFF. CDR3 nucleotides: TGTGCCAGCAGGGAGACAGGGGGCGCGCTCAATGAGCAGTTCTTC.

This chain links TRBV5-1 with TRBJ2-7, with D possibly matching TRBD2 (6 bases). V was trimmed by 4 bases and J by 2 bases, leaving 13 bases between them. This CDR3 is built from 14 residues. Germline CDR1 SGHRS, CDR2 YFSETQ. The CDR3 protein is CASSENGLPYEQYF. In DNA, the CDR3 is TGCGCCAGCAGCGAAAACGGACTACCCTACGAGCAGTACTTC.

Here the CDR3 reads CAWNWDSNYGYTF. DNA for the CDR3: TGTGCCTGGAACTGGGACAGCAACTATGGCTACACCTTC. V and J are TRBV30 and TRBJ1-2, with 7 bases lining up with TRBD1. V lost 4 bases, J lost 2 bases, and 4 bases stayed unmatched. Per germline, CDR1 GTSNPN and CDR2 SVGIG (reference sequence). This CDR3 is 13 amino acids long.

The J gene is TRBJ1-3, the V gene TRBV7-9, with TRBD1 as a possible D gene (6 bases). CDR3 size: 15 residues. Trimming left V 5 bases short and J 2 bases short, with 13 bases between. From germline, CDR1 is SEHNR and CDR2 FQNEAQ (reference sequence). In DNA, the CDR3 is TGTGCCAGCAGCCTCCTAGGGGGAGCTGGAAACACCATATATTTT. It translates to CASSLLGGAGNTIYF.

The chain joins TRBV7-9 to TRBJ2-5; 12 bases line up with TRBD1. CDR3 length equals 15 residues. With 5 bases clipped from V and 4 bases from J, the junction kept 5 bases outside the gene matches. In germline, CDR1 is SEHNR, CDR2 FQNEAQ (reference sequence). This CDR3 is CASSRDRGRGETQYF. The CDR3 nucleotides are TGTGCCAGCAGCCGGGACAGGGGGCGCGGAGAGACCCAGTACTTC.

The chain is built from TRBV7-9 and TRBJ2-1; D might be TRBD1 (5 bases). CDR3 length: 15 amino acids. The germline V gene has CDR1 SEHNR and CDR2 FQNEAQ (reference sequence). V lost 5 bases, J lost 4 bases, and 15 bases lay in between. Here the CDR3 DNA reads TGTGCCAGCAGCCCCCCAGGGAACCTTTACAATGAGCAGTTCTTC. Residues: CASSPPGNLYNEQFF. Using reference TRBV7-9 and TRBJ2-1 for the parts outside the CDR3, the full variable domain is DTGVSQNPRHKITKRGQNVTFRCDPISEHNRLYWYRQTLGQGPEFLTYFQNEAQLEKSRLLSDRFSAERPKGSFSTLEIQRTEQGDSAMYLCASSPPGNLYNEQFFGPGTRLTVL.

J is TRBJ1-2 and V is TRBV7-2; TRBD1 agrees at 10 bases. CDR3 size: 13 residues. The V segment lost 5 bases and the J segment 7 bases; nucleotides outside the gene matches: 4. Germline V gives CDR1 SGHTA, CDR2 FQGNSA. The CDR3 DNA sequence: TGTGCCAGCAGCCCTGGGACAGGGGCTGGCTACACCTTC. Protein: CASSPGTGAGYTF.

The CDR3 loop reads CAISDGRGSSYEQYF. The DNA of the CDR3 is TGTGCCATCAGTGACGGCAGGGGTAGCTCCTACGAGCAGTACTTC. The gene calls are TRBV10-3 and TRBJ2-7; D may be TRBD1 (6 bases). This CDR3 region has 15 residues. Germline V CDR1 and CDR2: ENHRY, SYGVKD. The germline V and J ends were trimmed by 3 bases and 0 bases, with 12 bases remaining between them.